The entry below gives a single TCR beta chain sequence along with its context. The antigen is not known. The data derive from a study of CXCR3-negative and CXCR3-positive naive CD8 T cells. Study conclusions and caveats: The TRB CDR3s that CXCR3-positive naive cells carried were more hydrophobic than those of CXCR3-negative naive cells.

In germline, CDR1 is LGHNA, CDR2 YSLEER. This CDR3 is built from 16 residues. The study made its TRB cDNA libraries by 5' RACE, adding UMI labels. Reprocessing the 5' RACE reads, TCRdb reports a single entry for every CDR3 protein and omits DNA. The sample features approximately 98,000 distinct CDR3 sequences, with 1.1% in its top ten. The gene calls are TRBV4-3 and TRBJ1-2; the D call of TRBD1 rests on TCRdb alone, since no DNA is present to check it. The sequence was obtained from a human donor in good health. Some clones in this sample may be carry-over from other donors' samples. Material: naive CXCR3+ CD8+ T cells from blood. As to subset: CD45RO-CCR7+CD27+CD95- naive CD8+ T cells expressing CXCR3 (TNR3+). The CDR3 reads CASSQDSGQGAYGYTF.